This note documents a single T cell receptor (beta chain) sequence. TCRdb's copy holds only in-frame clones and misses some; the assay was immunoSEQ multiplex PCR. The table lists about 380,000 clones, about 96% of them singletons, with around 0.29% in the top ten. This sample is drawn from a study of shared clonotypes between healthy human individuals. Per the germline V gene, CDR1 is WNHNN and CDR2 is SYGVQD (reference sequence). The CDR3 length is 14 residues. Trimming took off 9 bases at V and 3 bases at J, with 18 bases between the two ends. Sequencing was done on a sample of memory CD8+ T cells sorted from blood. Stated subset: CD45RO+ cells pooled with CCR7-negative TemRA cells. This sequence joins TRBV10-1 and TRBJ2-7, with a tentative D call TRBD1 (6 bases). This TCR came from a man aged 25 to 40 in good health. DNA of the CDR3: TGCGCCAGTAAGCCCAGGGGAGATAACTACGAGCAGTACTTC. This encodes CASKPRGDNYEQYF.